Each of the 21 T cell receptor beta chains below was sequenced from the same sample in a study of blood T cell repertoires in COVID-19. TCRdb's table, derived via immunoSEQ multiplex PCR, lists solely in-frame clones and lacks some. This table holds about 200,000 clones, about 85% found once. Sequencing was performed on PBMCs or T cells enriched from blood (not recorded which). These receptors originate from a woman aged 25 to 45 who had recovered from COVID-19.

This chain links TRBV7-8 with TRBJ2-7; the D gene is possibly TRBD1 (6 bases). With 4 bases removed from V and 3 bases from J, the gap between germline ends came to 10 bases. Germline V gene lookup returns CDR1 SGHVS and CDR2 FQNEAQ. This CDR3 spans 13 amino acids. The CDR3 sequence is CASSSDSHYEQYF. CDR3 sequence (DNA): TGTGCCAGCAGCTCGGACAGTCACTACGAGCAGTACTTC.

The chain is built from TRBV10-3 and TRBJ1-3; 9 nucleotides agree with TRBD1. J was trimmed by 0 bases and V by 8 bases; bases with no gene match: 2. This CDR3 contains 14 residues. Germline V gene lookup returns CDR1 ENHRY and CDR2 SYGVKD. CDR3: CAIRQGVSGNTIYF. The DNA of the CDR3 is TGTGCCATCCGACAGGGGGTCTCTGGAAACACCATATATTTT.

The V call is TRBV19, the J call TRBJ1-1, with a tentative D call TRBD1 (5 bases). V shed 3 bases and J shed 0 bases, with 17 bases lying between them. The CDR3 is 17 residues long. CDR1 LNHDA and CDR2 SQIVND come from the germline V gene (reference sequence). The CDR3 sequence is CASSIPGGGIMNTEAFF. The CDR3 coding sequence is TGTGCCAGTAGTATTCCCGGGGGAGGGATCATGAACACTGAAGCTTTCTTT.

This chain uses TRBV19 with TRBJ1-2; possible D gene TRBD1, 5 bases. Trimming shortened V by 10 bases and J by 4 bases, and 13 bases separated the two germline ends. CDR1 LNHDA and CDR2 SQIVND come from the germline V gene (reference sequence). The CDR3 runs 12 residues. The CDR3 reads CATSRDLYGYTF. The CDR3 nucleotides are TGTGCCACTTCCAGGGATCTCTATGGCTACACCTTC.

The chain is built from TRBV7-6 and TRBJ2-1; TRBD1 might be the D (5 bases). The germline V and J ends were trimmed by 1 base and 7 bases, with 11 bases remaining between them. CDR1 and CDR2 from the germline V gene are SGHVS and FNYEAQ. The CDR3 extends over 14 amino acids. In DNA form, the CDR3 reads TGTGCCAGCAGCTTAGGCAGGGCTTCAAATGAGCAGTTCTTC. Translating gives CASSLGRASNEQFF.

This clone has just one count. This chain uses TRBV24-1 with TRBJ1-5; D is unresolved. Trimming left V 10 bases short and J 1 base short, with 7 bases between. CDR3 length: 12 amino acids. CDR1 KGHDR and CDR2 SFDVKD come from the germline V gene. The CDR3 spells CATGESNQPQHF. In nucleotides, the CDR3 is TGTGCCACGGGCGAGAGCAATCAGCCCCAGCATTTT.

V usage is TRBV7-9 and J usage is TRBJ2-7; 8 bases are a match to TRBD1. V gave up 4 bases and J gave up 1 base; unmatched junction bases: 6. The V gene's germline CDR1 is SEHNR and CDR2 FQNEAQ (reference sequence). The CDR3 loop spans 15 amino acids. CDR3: CASSSPGQASYEQYF. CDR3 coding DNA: TGTGCCAGCAGCTCGCCGGGACAGGCGTCCTACGAGCAGTACTTC.

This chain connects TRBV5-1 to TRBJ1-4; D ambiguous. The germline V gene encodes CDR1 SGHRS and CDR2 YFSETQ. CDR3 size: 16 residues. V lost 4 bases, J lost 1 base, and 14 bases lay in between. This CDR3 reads CASSPTTTLTNEKLFF. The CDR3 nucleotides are TGCGCCAGCAGCCCTACAACGACTTTAACTAATGAAAAACTGTTTTTT.

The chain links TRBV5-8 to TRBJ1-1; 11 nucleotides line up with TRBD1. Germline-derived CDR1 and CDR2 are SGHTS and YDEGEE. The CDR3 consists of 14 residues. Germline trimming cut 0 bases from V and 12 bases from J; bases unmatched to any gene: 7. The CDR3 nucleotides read TGTGCCAGCAGCTTGGAGAGGGACAGGGGGAGACCTTTCTTT. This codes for CASSLERDRGRPFF.

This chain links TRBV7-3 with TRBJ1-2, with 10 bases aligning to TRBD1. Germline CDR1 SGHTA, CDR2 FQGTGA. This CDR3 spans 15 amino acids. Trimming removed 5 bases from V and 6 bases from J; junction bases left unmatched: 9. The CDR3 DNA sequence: TGTGCCAGCAGCCCCCCACCCGGGACAGGGGATGGCTACACCTTC. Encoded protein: CASSPPPGTGDGYTF.

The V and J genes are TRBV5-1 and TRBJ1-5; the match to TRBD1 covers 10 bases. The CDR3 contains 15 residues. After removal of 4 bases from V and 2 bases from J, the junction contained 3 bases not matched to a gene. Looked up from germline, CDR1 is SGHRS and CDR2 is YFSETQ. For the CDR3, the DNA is TGCGCCAGCAGCAAAGGGACAGGGGGCAATCAGCCCCAGCATTTT. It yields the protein CASSKGTGGNQPQHF.

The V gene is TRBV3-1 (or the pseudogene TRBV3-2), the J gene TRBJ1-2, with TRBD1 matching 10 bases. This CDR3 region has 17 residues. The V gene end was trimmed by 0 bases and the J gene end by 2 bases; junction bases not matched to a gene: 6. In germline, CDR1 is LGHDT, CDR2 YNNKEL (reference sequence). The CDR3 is CASSQDRDRGRNYGYTF. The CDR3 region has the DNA TGTGCCAGCAGCCAAGATCGGGACAGGGGCCGGAACTATGGCTACACCTTC.

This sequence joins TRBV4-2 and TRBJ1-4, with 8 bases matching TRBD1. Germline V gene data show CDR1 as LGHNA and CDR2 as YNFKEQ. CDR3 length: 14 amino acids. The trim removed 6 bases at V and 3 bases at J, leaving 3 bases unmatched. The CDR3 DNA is TGTGCCAGCAGACCACAGGGGGCTAATGAAAAACTGTTTTTT. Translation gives CASRPQGANEKLFF.

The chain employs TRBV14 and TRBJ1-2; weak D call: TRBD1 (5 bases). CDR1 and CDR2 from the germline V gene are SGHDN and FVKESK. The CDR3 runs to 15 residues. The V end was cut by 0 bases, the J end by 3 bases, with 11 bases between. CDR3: CASSQEWGGDYGYTF. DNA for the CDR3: TGTGCCAGCAGCCAAGAGTGGGGGGGAGACTATGGCTACACCTTC.

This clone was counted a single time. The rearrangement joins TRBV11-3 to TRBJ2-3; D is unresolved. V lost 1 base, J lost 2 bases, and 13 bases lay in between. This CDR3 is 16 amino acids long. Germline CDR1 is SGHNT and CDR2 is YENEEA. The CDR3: CASSLARDSFTDTQYF. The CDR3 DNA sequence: TGTGCCAGCAGCTTAGCTCGCGACTCTTTCACAGATACGCAGTATTTT.

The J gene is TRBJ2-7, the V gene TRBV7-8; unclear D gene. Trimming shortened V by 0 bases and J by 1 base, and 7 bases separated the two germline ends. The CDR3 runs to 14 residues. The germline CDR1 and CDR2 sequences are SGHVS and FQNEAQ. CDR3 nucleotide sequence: TGTGCCAGCAGCTTAGCGTTCAGTTCCTACGAGCAGTACTTC. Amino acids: CASSLAFSSYEQYF.

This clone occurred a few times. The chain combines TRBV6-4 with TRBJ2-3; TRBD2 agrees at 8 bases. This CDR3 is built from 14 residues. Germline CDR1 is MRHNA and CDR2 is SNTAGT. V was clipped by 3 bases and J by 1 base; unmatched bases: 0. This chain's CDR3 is CASSEAGGTDTQYF. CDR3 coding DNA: TGTGCCAGCAGTGAAGCGGGGGGCACAGATACGCAGTATTTT.

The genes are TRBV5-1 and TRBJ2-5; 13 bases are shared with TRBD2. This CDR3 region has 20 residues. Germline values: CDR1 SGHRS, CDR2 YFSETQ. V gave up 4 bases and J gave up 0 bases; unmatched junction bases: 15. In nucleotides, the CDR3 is TGCGCCAGCAGCCACGACAACAGACTAGCGGGGGGCGGGTACCAAGAGACCCAGTACTTC. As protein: CASSHDNRLAGGGYQETQYF.

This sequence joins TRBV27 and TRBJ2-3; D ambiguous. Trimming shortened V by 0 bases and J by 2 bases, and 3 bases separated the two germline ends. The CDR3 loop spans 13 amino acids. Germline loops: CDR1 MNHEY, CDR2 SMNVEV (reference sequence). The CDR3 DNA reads TGTGCCAGCAGTTTATCTTACACAGATACGCAGTATTTT. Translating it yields CASSLSYTDTQYF.

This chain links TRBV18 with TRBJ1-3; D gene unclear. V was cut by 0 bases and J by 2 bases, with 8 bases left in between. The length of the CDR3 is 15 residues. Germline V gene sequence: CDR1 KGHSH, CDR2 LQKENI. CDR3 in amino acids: CASSPPVGAGNTIYF. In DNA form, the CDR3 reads TGTGCCAGCTCACCACCCGTCGGGGCTGGAAACACCATATATTTT.

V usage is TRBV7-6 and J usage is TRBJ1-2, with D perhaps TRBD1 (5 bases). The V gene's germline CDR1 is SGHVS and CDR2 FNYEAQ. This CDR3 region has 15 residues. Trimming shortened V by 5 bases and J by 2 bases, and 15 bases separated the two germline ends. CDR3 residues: CASSVGVAGNYGYTF. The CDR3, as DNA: TGTGCCAGCAGCGTAGGGGTGGCGGGGAACTATGGCTACACCTTC.